Sequencing of this T cell receptor (beta chain) was carried out in a study of blood T cell repertoires in COVID-19. Study details: Specimens from acute and convalescent COVID-19 originated in the United States, Italy and Spain. Sources were T cells, B-cell-depleted T cells, or PBMCs; the material itself was cDNA or gDNA.

Seattle's enrolled individuals joined amid active infection and were then monitored longitudinally. Germline V gene data show CDR1 as MNHNY and CDR2 as SVGAGI (reference sequence). The V end lost 9 bases, the J end lost 2 bases, and 16 bases lay between the germline ends. This CDR3 is built from 14 residues. Per the authors' pipeline: Amplification from reference gene primers served as the basis for estimated nucleated cell counts. The assay was immunoSEQ multiplex PCR, and TCRdb's table has in-frame clones only and misses some. D and trimming come from the DNA, and the V and J calls and clone size come from that table. The sample lists 350,000 to 400,000 clones; 70% to 90% were seen once.

This TCR derives from a woman aged 60 to 75 with COVID-19, enrolled during active disease. The chain recombines TRBV6-6 with TRBJ1-2; maybe TRBD1 (5 bases). The sample comprised peripheral blood. The CDR3 nucleotides read TGTGCCAGTAGGCGCGTGGGGGGGAACTATGGCTACACCTTC. Protein: CASRRVGGNYGYTF.